Below are 11 T cell receptor beta chains sequenced from a single sample in a study of beta chain features in type 1 diabetes. General study findings and limits: Shortening that was moderate but significant affected the TCRB CDR3s of Type 1 diabetes patients in all four CD4+ subsets.

The isolated RNA, all of it, was reverse transcribed, so expressed TCRB transcripts were what got sequenced. Using immunoSEQ multiplex PCR, the repertoire was profiled, and TCRdb retains in-frame clones only, with some absent. Of some 350,000 clones in the sample, approximately 12% were seen once. Antigens of these TCRs are unknown. Sample: naive CD4+ T cells from blood. These receptors all stem from a woman younger than 35 with type 1 diabetes.

The table lists this clone with a few counts. At the DNA level, this CDR3 is encoded by other sequences in the same sample as well. The chain has TRBV18 and TRBJ1-2; 8 bases agree with TRBD1. Germline lookup yields CDR1 KGHSH and CDR2 LQKENI. The V and J ends lost 3 bases and 5 bases, in that order; junction bases with no gene match: 2. The CDR3 is 13 amino acids. In nucleotides, the CDR3 is TGTGCCAGCTCACCGGACAGGGCGTATGGCTACACCTTC. Translating gives CASSPDRAYGYTF.

This clone has just a few counts. The chain uses TRBV27 and TRBJ2-5, with 8 bases that match TRBD1. In germline, CDR1 is MNHEY, CDR2 SMNVEV (reference sequence). There are 14 residues in the CDR3. V was pared by 6 bases and J by 1 base, with 4 bases of the junction left unmatched. The CDR3 DNA sequence: TGTGCCAGCAGACGACAGGGGACCCAAGAGACCCAGTACTTC. The encoded protein is CASRRQGTQETQYF.

The sample holds a few counts of this clone. V usage is TRBV29-1 and J usage is TRBJ1-2; TRBD1 aligns across 12 bases. Germline V gene data show CDR1 as SQVTM and CDR2 as ANQGSEA. The CDR3 extends over 16 amino acids. V lost 4 bases, J lost 8 bases, and 14 bases stayed unmatched. DNA of the CDR3: TGCAGCGTTGCCAATGGAGGGGACAGGGGGCGCAGGGGCTACACCTTC. The encoded protein is CSVANGGDRGRRGYTF.

J is TRBJ2-7 and V is TRBV30; 12 nucleotides agree with TRBD2. CDR3 size: 13 residues. Unmatched junction bases numbered 4, after V lost 6 bases and J lost 4 bases. Looked up from germline, CDR1 is GTSNPN and CDR2 is SVGIG (reference sequence). This CDR3 reads CACLAGGRYEQYF. The CDR3 DNA sequence: TGTGCCTGTCTAGCGGGAGGGCGTTACGAGCAGTACTTC. The full variable domain, rest sourced from reference TRBV30 and TRBJ2-7, is SQTIHQWPATLVQPVGSPLSLECTVEGTSNPNLYWYRQAAGRGLQLLFYSVGIGQISSEVPQNLSASRPQDRQFILSSKKLLLSDSGFYLCACLAGGRYEQYFGPGTRLTVT.

This clone has more than one count but fewer than ten. V and J are TRBV5-4 and TRBJ2-3; a weak D match, TRBD2 (6 bases). Germline V gene data show CDR1 as SGHNT and CDR2 as YYREEE (reference sequence). V gave up 4 bases and J gave up 4 bases, with 19 bases separating them. There are 16 residues in the CDR3. CDR3 nucleotides: TGTGCCAGCAGCCACCCCAGCGGGTGGGGGGCAGATACGCAGTATTTT. Amino acid sequence: CASSHPSGWGADTQYF.

This clone was seen a few times. The chain is built from TRBV11-2 and TRBJ2-5; perhaps TRBD1 as D (8 bases). There are 15 residues in the CDR3. V shed 4 bases and J shed 2 bases, with 14 bases lying between them. Germline V gene lookup returns CDR1 SGHAT and CDR2 FQNNGV. As DNA, the CDR3 is TGTGCCAGCAGCTCCGGACAGGGAGGGCAAGAGACCCAGTACTTC. Amino acids: CASSSGQGGQETQYF.

A note on this clone: Other nucleotide sequences in the sample specify the same CDR3. V and J are TRBV30 and TRBJ1-5; D is ambiguous. This CDR3 contains 13 residues. V lost 1 base, J lost 2 bases, and 6 bases lay in between. Per germline, CDR1 GTSNPN and CDR2 SVGIG (reference sequence). This chain's CDR3 is CAWSARGNQPQHF. The CDR3 nucleotides are TGTGCCTGGAGTGCTCGGGGCAATCAGCCCCAGCATTTT.

This clone was counted a few times. J is TRBJ2-3 and V is TRBV29-1; TRBD2 matches at 8 bases. This CDR3 contains 19 residues. In germline, CDR1 is SQVTM, CDR2 ANQGSEA. With V trimmed by 5 bases and J by 4 bases, 23 bases remained unmatched. The CDR3 bases are TGCAGCGTTTTTACCAGGACGGCCGCGCGGGGGGAGAAGCCAGATACGCAGTATTTT. Translation: CSVFTRTAARGEKPDTQYF.

V gene TRBV2 combines with J gene TRBJ2-1; 8 bases align to TRBD2. From germline, CDR1 is SNHLY and CDR2 FYNNEI. This CDR3 spans 15 amino acids. Germline trimming cut 8 bases from V and 6 bases from J; bases unmatched to any gene: 12. In DNA, the CDR3 is TGTGCCAGCGGTCCTCGAGCGGGAGTAACCAATGAGCAGTTCTTC. Its translation: CASGPRAGVTNEQFF.

This clone was seen a few times. J is TRBJ2-3 and V is TRBV6-6; 14 bases match TRBD2. The junction had 5 bases not matched to a gene; V was cut back by 2 bases and J by 7 bases. The CDR3 covers 16 residues. The V gene's germline CDR1 is MNHNY and CDR2 SVGAGI (reference sequence). CDR3 protein: CASSYEGTSGSYTQYF. In DNA form, the CDR3 reads TGTGCCAGCAGTTACGAGGGGACTAGCGGGAGCTATACGCAGTATTTT.

This clone has just a few counts. The rearrangement uses TRBV2 and TRBJ1-5, with D tentatively TRBD1 (5 bases). This CDR3 comprises 15 residues. Germline V gives CDR1 SNHLY, CDR2 FYNNEI. V lost 6 bases to trimming and J lost 2 bases, with 14 bases between them. The CDR3 sequence: CASSSPGGGNQPQHF. The CDR3 DNA reads TGTGCCAGCAGCTCCCCCGGGGGAGGCAATCAGCCCCAGCATTTT.